This TCR beta chain was documented in a study of CD8 T cells in Susac syndrome. Study-wide points: Regarding the TCR sequencing and HLA analysis, the study admitted that a relatively small number of individuals were involved.

The germline V gene encodes CDR1 SGHNT and CDR2 YYREEE (reference sequence). The CDR3 runs 15 residues. Trimming stripped 4 bases from V and 0 bases from J, with 11 bases between. RNA was extracted with the RNeasy kit, and a quantity of 0.5 to 1 ug was reverse transcribed using random hexamers. Each CDR3 protein gets one entry after TCRdb re-called the immunoSEQ multiplex PCR reads with MiXCR. The table has 190,000 or so distinct CDR3 sequences, about 95% seen once. Turning to this clonotype: Its target is unknown.

Sequencing of TCR beta was carried out in blood CD8+ and CD4+ T cells. The multiple sclerosis control group comprised treatment-naive patients with stable or active relapsing-remitting disease. The clonotype originates from a human donor with multiple sclerosis. Sequencing was done on a sample of CD4+ T cells from PBMCs. The chain combines TRBV5-4 with TRBJ1-3; D remains unclear. This chain's CDR3 is CASSLGADSGNTIYF. CDR3 nucleotide sequence: TGTGCCAGCAGCCTGGGCGCAGACTCTGGAAACACCATATATTTT.